This record covers a single T cell receptor (beta chain). The antigen is undetermined. The CDR3 runs 17 residues. Germline loops: CDR1 MGHDK, CDR2 SYGVNS. J gave up 5 bases and V 6 bases, and 15 bases lay outside the gene matches. This record comes from a study of cytomegalovirus exposure and HLA in healthy donors. Broader study findings: The listing of 150 to 200 TCR beta chains classed them as cytomegalovirus-associated.

Primers included in the PCR were 60 Vbeta and 13 Jbeta primers. The table came from immunoSEQ multiplex PCR; TCRdb's copy has only in-frame clones and leaves some out. The sample has 310,000 or so clones, approximately 90% seen once. The source material was PBMCs. The chain couples TRBV25-1 to TRBJ2-1; 8 bases map to TRBD1. The clonotype originates from a woman in her late teens or twenties in good health and CMV-seronegative. CDR3 amino acids: CASRRTPGTGGHNEQFF. For the CDR3, the DNA is TGTGCCAGCAGAAGGACCCCCGGGACAGGCGGCCACAATGAGCAGTTCTTC.